The 26 T cell receptor beta chains presented below share a single source sample, sequenced in a study of identical twins. TCRdb re-called the 5' RACE reads with MiXCR, one entry per CDR3 protein. The table lists over 500,000 distinct CDR3 sequences, around 20% of them singletons. These data also formed part of another study, on T cells expressing NK-cell markers.

The sample taken for sequencing was CD4+ T cells sorted from blood. All receptors come from a woman younger than 30 in good health.

The V call is TRBV30, the J call TRBJ2-7; possible D gene TRBD1, 5 bases. Germline lookup yields CDR1 GTSNPN and CDR2 SVGIG (reference sequence). This CDR3 region has 15 residues. Trimming took off 2 bases at V and 3 bases at J, with 17 bases between the two ends. This CDR3 reads CAWSRANFRGYEQYF. CDR3 in DNA: TGTGCCTGGAGTCGGGCCAACTTTAGGGGCTACGAGCAGTACTTC.

V usage is TRBV12-3 or TRBV12-4 and J usage is TRBJ1-1; D might be TRBD1 (5 bases). The CDR3 contains 14 residues. Trimming removed 7 bases at V and 1 base at J, with 13 bases between. The CDR3 DNA is TGTGCCAGCACCGTGAACAGGCAGAACACTGAAGCTTTCTTT. Protein sequence: CASTVNRQNTEAFF.

This clonotype was detected only a few times. The chain is built from TRBV20-1 and TRBJ1-6; a possible D gene is TRBD1 (5 bases). The CDR3 spans 15 residues. Per the germline V gene, CDR1 is DFQATT and CDR2 is SNEGSKA (reference sequence). V shed 3 bases and J shed 7 bases, with 16 bases lying between them. The CDR3 sequence is CSASAGSFSNSPLHF. DNA for the CDR3: TGCAGTGCTAGCGCAGGGAGCTTCTCGAATTCACCCCTCCACTTT.

The V and J genes are TRBV6-1 and TRBJ1-1; D unresolved. CDR3 size: 15 residues. Germline V gene data show CDR1 as MNHNS and CDR2 as SASEGT. Trimming removed 2 bases at V and 5 bases at J, with 15 bases between. The CDR3 DNA sequence: TGTGCCAGCAGTGAACAGCCAGCGATCCGGACTGAAGCTTTCTTT. Protein sequence: CASSEQPAIRTEAFF.

To note about this clonotype: The junction and the germline gene differ at one end; a read error may be behind it. The chain employs TRBV2 and TRBJ2-7; D may be TRBD1 (6 bases). CDR3 size: 9 residues. CDR1 is SNHLY, CDR2 FYNNEI, per germline. The CDR3 loop is CASSVRTAF. CDR3 nucleotide sequence: TGTGCCAGCAGTGTTCGGACAGCCTTC.

This clonotype came up a few times. The chain joins TRBV12-3 or TRBV12-4 to TRBJ2-1; D is unclear. V gave up 0 bases and J gave up 7 bases, with 13 bases separating them. This CDR3 has 15 residues. CDR3 in amino acids: CASSLAAPQGNEQFF. The CDR3, as DNA: TGTGCCAGCAGTTTAGCGGCCCCACAAGGAAATGAGCAGTTCTTC.

The V gene is TRBV10-2, the J gene TRBJ2-1, with D possibly matching TRBD2 (6 bases). The CDR3 covers 12 residues. The V end lost 7 bases, the J end lost 4 bases, and 8 bases lay between the germline ends. Germline V CDR1 and CDR2: WSHSY, SAAADI. CDR3 sequence: CASKGLYNEQFF. CDR3 DNA sequence: TGCGCCAGCAAGGGACTTTACAATGAGCAGTTCTTC.

The chain couples TRBV7-3 to TRBJ2-3; D uncertain. Germline CDR1 is SGHTA and CDR2 is FQGTGA. This CDR3 is 14 amino acids long. V lost 5 bases to trimming and J lost 3 bases, with 12 bases between them. CDR3 nucleotides: TGTGCCAGCAGCAACCTAGTGCAGACAGATACGCAGTATTTT. Its translation is CASSNLVQTDTQYF.

This clonotype was observed many times. This chain uses TRBV5-1 with TRBJ2-2; 10 bases agree with TRBD2. Germline CDR1 is SGHRS and CDR2 is YFSETQ. The V gene end was trimmed by 5 bases and the J gene end by 3 bases; junction bases not matched to a gene: 4. The CDR3 is 15 amino acids. CDR3 in amino acids: CASSSSGRDTGELFF. In nucleotides, the CDR3 is TGCGCCAGCAGTTCTAGCGGGAGAGACACCGGGGAGCTGTTTTTT. The variable domain in full, with the rest retrieved from reference TRBV5-1 and TRBJ2-2, is KAGVTQTPRYLIKTRGQQVTLSCSPISGHRSVSWYQQTPGQGLQFLFEYFSETQRNKGNFPGRFSGRQFSNSRSEMNVSTLELGDSALYLCASSSSGRDTGELFFGEGSRLTVL.

This clonotype was counted between two and nine times. This chain uses TRBV24-1 with TRBJ2-1; TRBD2 might be the D (5 bases). Trimming removed 3 bases at V and 8 bases at J, with 16 bases between. The CDR3 runs to 15 residues. Germline V lookup: CDR1 KGHDR, CDR2 SFDVKD. CDR3 amino acids: CATSDGGRGLDEQFF. The CDR3 coding sequence is TGTGCCACCAGTGATGGTGGGAGAGGGTTGGATGAGCAGTTCTTC.

Only a few counts were recorded for this clonotype. V gene TRBV18 combines with J gene TRBJ1-2, with 10 bases fitting TRBD1. The CDR3 is 15 residues long. CDR1 is KGHSH and CDR2 is LQKENI in the germline V gene. The junction had 9 bases not matched to a gene; V was cut back by 8 bases and J by 3 bases. The CDR3 coding sequence is TGTGCCAGCCAACCATTGGACAGGGGGGACTATGGCTACACCTTC. It is translated as CASQPLDRGDYGYTF.

This clonotype was recorded at least ten times. The chain employs TRBV20-1 and TRBJ2-5; 9 bases match TRBD2. With 2 bases clipped from V and 5 bases from J, the junction kept 0 bases outside the gene matches. The CDR3 contains 12 residues. CDR1 and CDR2 (germline): DFQATT, SNEGSKA (reference sequence). This CDR3 reads CSARSGGETQYF. DNA for the CDR3: TGCAGTGCTAGAAGCGGGGGGGAGACCCAGTACTTC.

This clonotype has at least ten counts. CDR3 sequence: CSARDGGQDANQPQHF. CDR3 nucleotides: TGCAGTGCTAGAGATGGTGGACAGGACGCCAATCAGCCCCAGCATTTT. The chain is built from TRBV20-1 and TRBJ1-5, with 7 bases that match TRBD1. Germline CDR1 DFQATT, CDR2 SNEGSKA (reference sequence). CDR3 length: 16 residues. Trimming removed 0 bases from V and 3 bases from J; junction bases left unmatched: 8.

The chain has TRBV11-2 and TRBJ2-7; possible D gene TRBD1, 6 bases. The CDR3 extends over 16 amino acids. With 4 bases removed from V and 2 bases from J, the gap between germline ends came to 18 bases. Germline values: CDR1 SGHAT, CDR2 FQNNGV. The CDR3 region is CASSSYLGQTAYEQYF. The CDR3 DNA reads as TGTGCCAGCAGCTCGTACCTAGGACAGACTGCCTACGAGCAGTACTTC.

This clonotype was found a few times. V gene TRBV4-3 combines with J gene TRBJ2-1, with D maybe TRBD2 (5 bases). Per germline, CDR1 LGHNA and CDR2 YSLEER. The CDR3 is 17 residues long. V shed 0 bases and J shed 7 bases, with 19 bases lying between them. The chain's CDR3 is CASSQDFGRTWKNEQFF. In DNA, the CDR3 is TGCGCCAGCAGCCAAGACTTTGGCAGGACTTGGAAAAATGAGCAGTTCTTC.

This clonotype was detected only a few times. The chain has TRBV10-3 and TRBJ2-3, with 10 nucleotides matching TRBD2. Germline V CDR1 and CDR2: ENHRY, SYGVKD. V lost 5 bases to trimming and J lost 0 bases; unmatched junction nucleotides: 8. This CDR3 is built from 17 residues. CDR3 protein: CAISSPSGGTSTDTQYF. The CDR3 DNA reads as TGTGCCATCAGTTCTCCTAGCGGGGGTACTAGCACAGATACGCAGTATTTT.

The chain links TRBV5-1 to TRBJ2-3; D is uncertain. The CDR3 consists of 17 residues. CDR1 and CDR2 from the germline V gene are SGHRS and YFSETQ. Trimming stripped 0 bases from V and 1 base from J, with 15 bases between. CDR3 loop: CASSLAITNQGTDTQYF. The CDR3 DNA is TGCGCCAGCAGCTTGGCGATAACTAACCAAGGCACAGATACGCAGTATTTT. The whole variable domain, remainder taken from reference TRBV5-1 and TRBJ2-3, is KAGVTQTPRYLIKTRGQQVTLSCSPISGHRSVSWYQQTPGQGLQFLFEYFSETQRNKGNFPGRFSGRQFSNSRSEMNVSTLELGDSALYLCASSLAITNQGTDTQYFGPGTRLTVL.

This clonotype was found a few times. The chain combines TRBV11-3 with TRBJ2-5; the D gene is possibly TRBD1 (6 bases). The V gene lost 5 bases and the J gene lost 5 bases, with 15 bases spanning the gap. Per germline, CDR1 SGHNT and CDR2 YENEEA. The CDR3 is 14 residues long. CDR3 loop: CASSRNRVVETQYF. CDR3 coding DNA: TGTGCCAGCAGCCGTAACAGGGTAGTGGAGACCCAGTACTTC.

The sample holds a few counts of this clonotype. V usage is TRBV6-1 and J usage is TRBJ1-5; no firm D call. The germline V and J ends were trimmed by 5 bases and 3 bases, with 17 bases remaining between them. CDR3 length equals 16 residues. Germline CDR1 reads MNHNS; CDR2 reads SASEGT. The CDR3 DNA follows: TGTGCCAGCAGTCTCAAGAGGCAGGCAAACAATCAGCCCCAGCATTTT. Protein product: CASSLKRQANNQPQHF.

V gene TRBV6-1 combines with J gene TRBJ2-2; D perhaps matches TRBD1 (6 bases). This CDR3 spans 16 amino acids. V was pared by 7 bases and J by 2 bases, with 17 bases between. Germline V lookup: CDR1 MNHNS, CDR2 SASEGT. CDR3 sequence reads: CASNHGTLLNTGELFF. In nucleotides, the CDR3 is TGTGCCAGCAACCACGGGACACTCCTCAACACCGGGGAGCTGTTTTTT.

This rearrangement joins TRBV6-5 to TRBJ2-3; tentatively, D is TRBD2 (6 bases). This CDR3 comprises 16 residues. Germline V gene sequence: CDR1 MNHEY, CDR2 SVGAGI. V gave up 0 bases and J gave up 5 bases, with 15 bases separating them. The CDR3 is CASSYSPPDGGDTQYF. CDR3 sequence (DNA): TGTGCCAGCAGTTACTCCCCCCCAGACGGGGGAGATACGCAGTATTTT.

This chain links TRBV2 with TRBJ2-7; a weak D match, TRBD2 (5 bases). The V end lost 3 bases, the J end lost 11 bases, and 20 bases lay between the germline ends. The CDR3 contains 14 residues. The germline gives CDR1 SNHLY, CDR2 FYNNEI. CDR3 bases: TGTGCCAGCAGTGAGAAGACTTCCCCCACGGGGAAGTACTTC. Amino acid sequence: CASSEKTSPTGKYF.

A few counts support this clonotype. The chain is built from TRBV5-1 and TRBJ1-5; 7 bases fit TRBD1. V was clipped by 3 bases and J by 4 bases; unmatched bases: 1. Germline values: CDR1 SGHRS, CDR2 YFSETQ. The CDR3 sequence is 13 residues long. CDR3 coding DNA: TGCGCCAGCAGCTCGGGACAGAATCAGCCCCAGCATTTT. This codes for CASSSGQNQPQHF. Together with reference TRBV5-1 and TRBJ1-5, the CDR3 gives the full variable domain: KAGVTQTPRYLIKTRGQQVTLSCSPISGHRSVSWYQQTPGQGLQFLFEYFSETQRNKGNFPGRFSGRQFSNSRSEMNVSTLELGDSALYLCASSSGQNQPQHFGDGTRLSIL.

This clonotype appeared many times. The rearrangement joins TRBV29-1 to TRBJ2-5, with 9 bases matching TRBD2. Trimming cost V 4 bases and J 3 bases; bases outside gene matches: 3. CDR3 length: 13 amino acids. Per germline, CDR1 SQVTM and CDR2 ANQGSEA. The CDR3 reads CSVGAGGEETQYF. The CDR3 DNA follows: TGCAGCGTTGGGGCGGGAGGGGAAGAGACCCAGTACTTC.

V and J are TRBV5-1 and TRBJ2-2, with D hard to call. CDR1 is SGHRS and CDR2 is YFSETQ in the germline V gene. Trimming shortened V by 0 bases and J by 4 bases, and 13 bases separated the two germline ends. The CDR3 runs to 16 residues. The DNA for the CDR3 is TGCGCCAGCAGCTTGGACTGGCAGATCTTCACCGGGGAGCTGTTTTTT. Amino acid sequence: CASSLDWQIFTGELFF.

This clonotype appeared a few times. V and J are TRBV6-2 or TRBV6-3 and TRBJ2-2; no reliable D call. The CDR3 runs 15 residues. V lost 7 bases and J 6 bases, leaving 18 bases between the germline ends. Germline assignment: CDR1 MNHEY and CDR2 SVGEGT. The CDR3 region has the DNA TGTGCCAGCACTGCGACGAATCCACTGGCCGGGGAGCTGTTTTTT. Protein: CASTATNPLAGELFF.